The clone carrying this TCR beta chain was seen a handful of times. Germline CDR1 SGHTA, CDR2 FQGNSA. V lost 5 bases, J lost 7 bases, and 6 bases stayed unmatched. This CDR3 comprises 13 residues. This sample is drawn from a study of blood T cell repertoires in COVID-19. Overall study context: COVID-19 samples, acute and convalescent, were from the United States, Italy and Spain.

As handled by the study authors: From reference gene primer amplification, estimates of nucleated cell counts were derived. Only in-frame clones appear in the TCRdb table, and some are missing; sequencing was by immunoSEQ multiplex PCR. That table supplies the V and J calls and clone size; D and trimming were determined from the DNA. The data contain over 65,000 clones, 80% of them singletons. The gene calls are TRBV7-2 and TRBJ2-7; 9 nucleotides agree with TRBD1. Sequenced: peripheral blood. The sequence was collected from a woman aged 40 to 50 with active or convalescent COVID-19. The CDR3: CASSQGTGWEQYF. CDR3 bases: TGTGCCAGCAGCCAAGGGACAGGGTGGGAGCAGTACTTC.